These T cell receptor beta chains were read from a single sample in a study of blood T cell repertoires in COVID-19. Some clones are missing from TCRdb's copy, which holds only in-frame ones; the method was immunoSEQ multiplex PCR. The data hold around 290,000 clones, with roughly nine tenths observed a single time. The sequenced material came from peripheral blood. The receptors were gathered from a woman aged 25 to 39 with COVID-19, enrolled during active disease. Each CDR3 is given with its conserved first and last residue. D genes are given only for firm matches. The size entry is marked missing in some rows and otherwise reads once, few, many or a size class.

J: TRBJ1-1; size: once; V: TRBV5-6; length: 14; D: NA; CDR3: CASSLWGRATEAFF; DNA: TGTGCCAGCAGCTTGTGGGGCAGGGCCACTGAAGCTTTCTTT
J: TRBJ2-7; size: once; V: TRBV7-9; length: 12; D: NA; CDR3: CASSRLSYEQYF; DNA: TGTGCCAGCAGCCGTCTCTCCTACGAGCAGTACTTC
J: TRBJ1-1; size: NA; V: TRBV2; length: 13; D: NA; CDR3: CASSVGPGTEAFF; DNA: TGTGCCAGCAGTGTGGGGCCGGGCACTGAAGCTTTCTTT
J: TRBJ2-1; size: NA; V: TRBV24-1; length: 15; D: NA; CDR3: CATSDQIFQGSVQFF; DNA: TGTGCCACCAGTGATCAGATTTTCCAAGGAAGCGTGCAGTTCTTC
J: TRBJ1-1; size: NA; V: TRBV6-5; length: 15; D: NA; CDR3: CASSYNPTGETEAFF; DNA: TGTGCCAGCAGTTACAACCCGACAGGAGAGACTGAAGCTTTCTTT
J: TRBJ1-6; size: NA; V: TRBV7-9; length: 14; D: NA; CDR3: CAIDGSSYNSPLHF; DNA: TGTGCCATTGACGGGAGCTCCTATAATTCACCCCTCCACTTT
J: TRBJ1-5; size: NA; V: TRBV5-1; length: 16; D: NA; CDR3: CASSLEGGLSNQPQHF; DNA: TGCGCCAGCAGCTTGGAGGGGGGGTTAAGCAATCAGCCCCAGCATTTT
J: TRBJ1-5; size: NA; V: TRBV3-1/TRBV3-2; length: 14; D: NA; CDR3: CACAQGYSNQPQHF; DNA: TGTGCCTGTGCACAGGGTTATAGCAATCAGCCCCAGCATTTT
J: TRBJ2-6; size: NA; V: TRBV3-1/TRBV3-2; length: 18; D: NA; CDR3: CASSQVIAGPSGANVLTF; DNA: TGTGCCAGCAGCCAAGTAATCGCAGGTCCTTCTGGGGCCAACGTCCTGACTTTC
J: TRBJ2-2; size: NA; V: TRBV11-2; length: 14; D: NA; CDR3: CASSLVTGSGELFF; DNA: TGTGCCAGCAGCTTAGTTACCGGGTCCGGGGAGCTGTTTTTT
J: TRBJ1-1; size: NA; V: TRBV5-1; length: 14; D: TRBD1; CDR3: CASSLEQGALEAFF; DNA: TGCGCCAGCAGCTTGGAGCAGGGGGCGTTAGAAGCTTTCTTT